This record covers a single T cell receptor beta chain. Its antigen is unknown. This sample is drawn from a study of CD8 T cells in ankylosing spondylitis. Study-wide points: Ankylosing spondylitis blood appeared to carry a characteristic TCR beta motif of under ten highly homologous variants.

TCRdb called the 5' RACE reads again in MiXCR, with one record for every CDR3 protein. The sample consists of 330,000 or so distinct CDR3 sequences, 7.5% to 9% of them appearing once. The CDR3 is made up of 15 amino acids. With 0 bases removed from V and 0 bases from J, the gap between germline ends came to 7 bases. Germline V gene lookup returns CDR1 SGHRS and CDR2 YFSETQ. The chain is built from TRBV5-1 and TRBJ2-1; D is unclear. This TCR was recovered from a male donor with ankylosing spondylitis. The specimen sequenced was blood, either unsorted or a sorted T cell fraction (not recorded which). For the CDR3, the DNA is TGCGCCAGCAGCTTGGTGGGTCGCTCCTACAATGAGCAGTTCTTC. Translating it yields CASSLVGRSYNEQFF.